These T cell receptor beta chains were read from a single sample in a study of blood T cell repertoires in COVID-19. TCRdb's table, derived via immunoSEQ multiplex PCR, lists solely in-frame clones and lacks some. The sample has about 260,000 clones; 70% to 90% are singletons. The material sequenced was peripheral blood. The receptors derive from a human donor in a cohort sampled during active COVID-19. The CDR3 runs from the conserved cysteine through the conserved F or W. Each record gives: CDR3 protein, CDR3 DNA, V gene, D gene, J gene, CDR3 length, clone size. D genes are given only for firm matches. Some rows have no size entry. The others give once, few or many, or a class for an expanded clone.

CDR3 protein: CASSIYPGQYFSGNTIYF
CDR3 DNA: TGTGCCAGCAGCATATACCCGGGACAGTACTTCTCTGGAAACACCATATATTTT
V gene: TRBV7-8
D gene: TRBD1
J gene: TRBJ1-3
CDR3 length: 18
clone size: -

CDR3 protein: CATSQGRVGELFF
CDR3 DNA: TGTGCCACCAGCCAGGGGCGGGTCGGGGAGCTGTTTTTT
V gene: TRBV15
D gene: -
J gene: TRBJ2-2
CDR3 length: 13
clone size: -

CDR3 protein: CASRPDRGNEKLFF
CDR3 DNA: TGTGCCAGCAGGCCCGACAGGGGTAATGAAAAACTGTTTTTT
V gene: TRBV7-2
D gene: TRBD1
J gene: TRBJ1-4
CDR3 length: 14
clone size: -

CDR3 protein: CATSVGPGYGQETQYF
CDR3 DNA: TGTGCCACCAGTGTGGGTCCAGGATATGGTCAAGAGACCCAGTACTTC
V gene: TRBV24-1
D gene: -
J gene: TRBJ2-5
CDR3 length: 16
clone size: -

CDR3 protein: CASSFRQGNRNTIYF
CDR3 DNA: TGTGCCAGCAGTTTCCGACAGGGGAATAGAAACACCATATATTTT
V gene: TRBV27
D gene: TRBD1
J gene: TRBJ1-3
CDR3 length: 15
clone size: -

CDR3 protein: CSASSVFENSPLHF
CDR3 DNA: TGCAGTGCTAGTAGCGTTTTCGAGAATTCACCCCTCCACTTT
V gene: TRBV20-1
D gene: -
J gene: TRBJ1-6
CDR3 length: 14
clone size: -

CDR3 protein: CASSSDRGFEAFF
CDR3 DNA: TGTGCCAGCAGCTCGGACAGGGGGTTTGAAGCTTTCTTT
V gene: TRBV5-6
D gene: TRBD1
J gene: TRBJ1-1
CDR3 length: 13
clone size: -

CDR3 protein: CASSFRLAEITDTQYF
CDR3 DNA: TGCGCCAGCAGCTTTCGTCTAGCGGAAATCACAGATACGCAGTATTTT
V gene: TRBV5-1
D gene: TRBD2
J gene: TRBJ2-3
CDR3 length: 16
clone size: -

CDR3 protein: CASSIRPPQGSPEAFF
CDR3 DNA: TGTGCCAGTAGTATTCGACCCCCACAGGGTTCCCCTGAAGCTTTCTTT
V gene: TRBV19
D gene: -
J gene: TRBJ1-1
CDR3 length: 16
clone size: -

CDR3 protein: CASSIEAGGYIDEQFF
CDR3 DNA: TGTGCCAGTAGTATTGAGGCGGGGGGGTATATCGATGAGCAGTTCTTC
V gene: TRBV19
D gene: TRBD2
J gene: TRBJ2-1
CDR3 length: 16
clone size: once

CDR3 protein: CASSWTGNTIYF
CDR3 DNA: TGTGCCAGCAGCTGGACAGGAAACACCATATATTTT
V gene: TRBV7-9
D gene: -
J gene: TRBJ1-3
CDR3 length: 12
clone size: -

CDR3 protein: CASSPTSGSSYNEQFF
CDR3 DNA: TGTGCCAGCAGCCCCACTAGCGGATCCTCCTACAATGAGCAGTTCTTC
V gene: TRBV9
D gene: TRBD2
J gene: TRBJ2-1
CDR3 length: 16
clone size: -

CDR3 protein: CASSLGEGDTEAFF
CDR3 DNA: TGTGCCAGCAGTCTAGGGGAGGGAGACACTGAAGCTTTCTTT
V gene: TRBV5-5
D gene: -
J gene: TRBJ1-1
CDR3 length: 14
clone size: -

CDR3 protein: CASSIGHPDTQYF
CDR3 DNA: TGTGCCAGTAGTATCGGACATCCAGATACGCAGTATTTT
V gene: TRBV19
D gene: -
J gene: TRBJ2-3
CDR3 length: 13
clone size: -

CDR3 protein: CASNFFGGEQYF
CDR3 DNA: TGTGCCAGCAACTTTTTCGGGGGCGAGCAGTACTTC
V gene: TRBV7-8
D gene: -
J gene: TRBJ2-7
CDR3 length: 12
clone size: once

CDR3 protein: CAWRFGRNNTEAFF
CDR3 DNA: TGTGCCTGGAGATTCGGTAGAAACAACACTGAAGCTTTCTTT
V gene: TRBV30
D gene: -
J gene: TRBJ1-1
CDR3 length: 14
clone size: -

CDR3 protein: CASSISVYEQYF
CDR3 DNA: TGTGCCAGCAGCATTTCTGTCTACGAGCAGTACTTC
V gene: TRBV21-1
D gene: -
J gene: TRBJ2-7
CDR3 length: 12
clone size: once

CDR3 protein: CASNRGLAEGYTF
CDR3 DNA: TGCGCCAGCAACAGGGGGCTGGCGGAAGGCTACACCTTC
V gene: TRBV5-1
D gene: TRBD1
J gene: TRBJ1-2
CDR3 length: 13
clone size: -

CDR3 protein: CASSQVFVRDTVAFF
CDR3 DNA: TGTGCCAGCAGCCAAGTATTTGTCAGGGATACGGTAGCTTTCTTT
V gene: TRBV3-1/TRBV3-2
D gene: -
J gene: TRBJ1-1
CDR3 length: 15
clone size: -

CDR3 protein: CASSLWGTARPPLSGGSYNEQFF
CDR3 DNA: TGTGCCAGCAGTTTATGGGGGACAGCTCGCCCCCCTTTGAGCGGTGGCTCCTACAATGAGCAGTTCTTC
V gene: TRBV28
D gene: TRBD1
J gene: TRBJ2-1
CDR3 length: 23
clone size: -